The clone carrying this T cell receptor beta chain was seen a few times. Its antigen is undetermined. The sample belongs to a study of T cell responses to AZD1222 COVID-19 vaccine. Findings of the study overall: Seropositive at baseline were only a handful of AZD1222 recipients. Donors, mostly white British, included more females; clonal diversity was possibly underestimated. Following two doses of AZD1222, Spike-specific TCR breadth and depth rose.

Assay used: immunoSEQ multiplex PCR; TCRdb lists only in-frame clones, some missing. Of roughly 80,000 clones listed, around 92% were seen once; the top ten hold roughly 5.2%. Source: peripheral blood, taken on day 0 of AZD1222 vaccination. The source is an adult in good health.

The chain's CDR3 is CASSSHQDRALAFF. The CDR3 DNA follows: TGTGCCAGCAGTTCACACCAGGACAGGGCACTAGCTTTCTTT. This sequence joins TRBV28 and TRBJ1-1; 8 nucleotides agree with TRBD1. This CDR3 contains 14 residues. Germline values: CDR1 MDHEN, CDR2 SYDVKM. Losses at the gene ends were 4 bases for V and 10 bases for J; bases not matched to a gene: 11.